This TCR beta chain stems from a study of blood T cell repertoires in COVID-19 (dated by TCRdb to the early 2020s). With respect to the entire study: Collaborator samples came from the United States, Italy and Spain and covered acute and convalescent phases of COVID-19. The prospective study material was composed of cDNA or gDNA derived from T cells, B-cell-depleted T cells, or PBMCs. Deeply sampled blood TCRbeta repertoires from subjects exposed to, actively infected with, or recovered from COVID-19 were included in the dataset. The repertoires were released in a freely available public database meant as a resource for research on the immune response to SARS-CoV-2. The samples were drawn from the first 160 participants of the ongoing ImmuneRACE study and from 950 to 1,500 subjects provided by 6 global collaborators. A de-identified subject ID, COVID-19 status, age in years and sex were almost always included in the sample metadata. HLA class I and class II types, where available, came from metadata supplied by the sample provider rather than from assay-based typing. Study-level results and caveats: The amount of clinical and demographic metadata varied by source and participant and was provided uncurated.

To note about this clone: Its binding antigen is unknown. There are no base qualities to consult, and no much larger clone falls within one base.

Counted from cysteine to phenylalanine, this CDR3 has 14 amino acids. The kept DNA is CDR3 alone, 42 bases in frame from the first base. CDR1 and CDR2 (SGHTA, FQGNSA) derive from the germline V gene. Trimming removed 1 base from V and 3 bases from J, leaving 9 bases between the germline ends. TCRbeta CDR3 regions were amplified from genomic DNA using the immunoSEQ Assay, a bias-controlled multiplex PCR. In the original analysis: Nucleated cell counts per sample were estimated from amplification of reference gene primers within the assay. To quantify the absolute abundance of each unique TCRbeta CDR3 rearrangement, sequence reads were collapsed and filtered. For each sample, productive Simpson clonality was calculated as the square root of Simpson's diversity index across productive rearrangements. Drawn from immuneACCESS, this table holds only the in-frame rearrangements with V and J called that TCRdb kept. Clones are partly lost; checked studies trace under half to an unresolved V gene and leave the rest unexplained. That table furnishes V, J and clone size, whereas the DNA furnished D and trimming. This sample comprises about 150,000 clones, 85% to 90% of them detected only once. Approximately 1.2% of the sample belongs to the ten largest clones.

Participants in the prospective study were aged roughly 18 to 100 years, lived in more than 20 United States geographic areas, and enrolled through a virtual design. To assign participants to cohorts, the prospective study relied on clinical history that participants themselves reported in a screening survey and a study questionnaire. Mobile phlebotomists in the prospective study collected whole blood, serum and a nasopharyngeal or oropharyngeal swab from every participant. Participants in the prospective study had the option to provide additional blood draws and questionnaires over a roughly 2-month period. Before DNA extraction, blood samples from the prospective study were shipped at room temperature or frozen.

This TCR came from a woman in her twenties or thirties with acute COVID-19. The chain was built from TRBV7-2 and TRBJ2-5; there is no confident call for the D gene. Sequencing was carried out using PBMCs or T cells enriched from blood (not recorded which). Read as DNA, the sequence is TGTGCCAGCAGCTTAGGACGACAAGAAGAGACCCAGTACTTC. Its protein is CASSLGRQEETQYF.